One sample yielded the 27 T cell receptor beta chains listed below, sequenced in a study of cytomegalovirus exposure and HLA in healthy donors. Both 60 Vbeta primers and 13 Jbeta primers went into the PCR. Produced via immunoSEQ multiplex PCR; TCRdb's table is partial and in-frame only. Among about 120,000 clones listed, over 70% were seen once. The sample comprised PBMCs. These receptors originate from a woman between 18 and 30 years old in good health and CMV-seronegative.

V usage is TRBV19 and J usage is TRBJ2-7, with 12 nucleotides matching TRBD1. The CDR3 contains 15 residues. Trimming removed 5 bases from V and 2 bases from J; junction bases left unmatched: 4. The germline CDR1 and CDR2 sequences are LNHDA and SQIVND (reference sequence). DNA for the CDR3: TGTGCCAGTAGTTTCGGGACAGGGGGCCCCTACGAGCAGTACTTC. Its translation is CASSFGTGGPYEQYF.

The rearrangement links TRBV27 to TRBJ2-7; D is possibly TRBD1 (6 bases). The germline CDR1 and CDR2 sequences are MNHEY and SMNVEV (reference sequence). V dropped 5 bases and J dropped 4 bases, with 12 bases sitting between them. The CDR3 loop spans 13 amino acids. CDR3 DNA sequence: TGTGCCAGCAGTAAGGGACATTCATACGAGCAGTACTTC. Protein sequence: CASSKGHSYEQYF.

J is TRBJ1-2 and V is TRBV5-1, with 8 nucleotides matching TRBD1. V lost 1 base, J lost 8 bases, and 7 bases stayed unmatched. CDR1 and CDR2 (germline): SGHRS, YFSETQ. This CDR3 is built from 14 residues. The DNA for the CDR3 is TGCGCCAGCAGCTTGAGCCAGGGGGCGGGAGGCTACACCTTC. Amino acids: CASSLSQGAGGYTF.

The rearrangement links TRBV11-3 to TRBJ2-2; D is ambiguous. Per the germline V gene, CDR1 is SGHNT and CDR2 is YENEEA. With 8 bases removed from V and 5 bases from J, the gap between germline ends came to 12 bases. The CDR3 totals 13 residues. CDR3 sequence (DNA): TGTGCCAGCTCTAAGGCGAGGACCGGGGAGCTGTTTTTT. Protein sequence: CASSKARTGELFF.

The chain has TRBV6-1 and TRBJ2-7; 10 bases align to TRBD1. V lost 5 bases and J lost 3; bases outside the gene matches: 7. Germline lookup yields CDR1 MNHNS and CDR2 SASEGT. This CDR3 spans 15 amino acids. Here the CDR3 reads CASSFSDRGLYEQYF. In DNA form, the CDR3 reads TGTGCCAGCAGTTTTTCCGACAGGGGGCTCTACGAGCAGTACTTC.

V gene TRBV2 combines with J gene TRBJ1-2, with 8 bases matching TRBD1. CDR3 length equals 16 residues. With 4 bases clipped from V and 0 bases from J, the junction kept 7 bases outside the gene matches. Germline CDR1 SNHLY, CDR2 FYNNEI. The CDR3 sequence: CASSAGTGFANYGYTF. The CDR3 nucleotides are TGTGCCAGCAGTGCCGGGACAGGATTTGCTAACTATGGCTACACCTTC. The full variable domain, completed using reference TRBV2 and TRBJ1-2, is EPEVTQTPSHQVTQMGQEVILRCVPISNHLYFYWYRQILGQKVEFLVSFYNNEISEKSEIFDDQFSVERPDGSNFTLKIRSTKLEDSAMYFCASSAGTGFANYGYTFGSGTRLTVV.

The V gene is TRBV27, the J gene TRBJ1-4; no clear D gene. The CDR3 is 17 amino acids. Trimming left V 1 base short and J 4 bases short, with 16 bases between. In germline, CDR1 is MNHEY, CDR2 SMNVEV (reference sequence). CDR3 in amino acids: CASSLFGLRGINEKLFF. Here the CDR3 DNA reads TGTGCCAGCAGTTTATTTGGACTCCGAGGCATTAATGAAAAACTGTTTTTT.

V gene TRBV2 combines with J gene TRBJ1-1, with 7 bases lining up with TRBD1. This CDR3 has 16 amino acids. Per the germline V gene, CDR1 is SNHLY and CDR2 is FYNNEI. Trimming cost V 6 bases and J 9 bases; bases outside gene matches: 19. CDR3: CASREGVWVRDSQAFF. The CDR3 region has the DNA TGTGCCAGCAGGGAGGGGGTGTGGGTTAGGGACAGCCAAGCTTTCTTT.

There are a few counts of this clone. The chain has TRBV5-5 and TRBJ2-7; D perhaps matches TRBD1 (6 bases). Trimming cost V 0 bases and J 2 bases, with 18 bases left between them. This CDR3 spans 17 amino acids. The V gene's germline CDR1 is SGHKS and CDR2 YYEKEE (reference sequence). CDR3 nucleotide sequence: TGTGCCAGCAGCTTGGGCCTCACGACAGGCAGGGCCTACGAGCAGTACTTC. It specifies CASSLGLTTGRAYEQYF.

The chain is built from TRBV2 and TRBJ1-2; 8 bases line up with TRBD1. The V gene end was trimmed by 7 bases and the J gene end by 0 bases; junction bases not matched to a gene: 10. The CDR3 consists of 16 residues. CDR1 SNHLY and CDR2 FYNNEI come from the germline V gene. CDR3 in amino acids: CASIRTGWLANYGYTF. The CDR3 bases are TGTGCCAGCATTAGGACAGGGTGGTTAGCTAACTATGGCTACACCTTC.

This clone was found a few times. This rearrangement joins TRBV4-1 to TRBJ1-1; D remains unclear. Trimming pared 1 base from V and 1 base from J, leaving 10 bases between. The CDR3 is 15 residues long. Germline V lookup: CDR1 MGHRA, CDR2 YSYEKL. In DNA form, the CDR3 reads TGCGCCAGCAGCCAAGGGGTAGGGAGGAACACTGAAGCTTTCTTT. Residues: CASSQGVGRNTEAFF.

The CDR3 loop reads CASSYSSRASEQYF. In DNA, the CDR3 is TGTGCCAGCAGTTACTCGAGCCGAGCCTCCGAGCAGTACTTC. The chain uses TRBV6-5 and TRBJ2-7; no clear D. Trimming took off 0 bases at V and 6 bases at J, with 12 bases between the two ends. The CDR3 sequence is 14 residues long. Germline CDR1 and CDR2: MNHEY and SVGAGI.

The V gene is TRBV4-3, the J gene TRBJ1-3; the D is unclear. V lost 1 base, J lost 1 base, and 20 bases lay in between. This CDR3 is built from 19 residues. The germline V gene has CDR1 LGHNA and CDR2 YSLEER. CDR3 in DNA: TGCGCCAGCAGCCAAGTAATAGGAGGAGAGATCACATCTGGAAACACCATATATTTT. This translates into CASSQVIGGEITSGNTIYF.

The CDR3 here is CASSPQQGRTGELFF. CDR3 coding DNA: TGTGCCAGCTCACCACAACAGGGCCGAACCGGGGAGCTGTTTTTT. V gene TRBV18 combines with J gene TRBJ2-2, with a tentative D call TRBD1 (6 bases). The CDR3 is 15 residues long. Germline V gene data show CDR1 as KGHSH and CDR2 as LQKENI. V was clipped by 1 base and J by 5 bases, with 11 bases between them. The variable domain in full, completed from reference TRBV18 and TRBJ2-2, reads NAGVMQNPRHLVRRRGQEARLRCSPMKGHSHVYWYRQLPEEGLKFMVYLQKENIIDESGMPKERFSAEFPKEGPSILRIQQVVRGDSAAYFCASSPQQGRTGELFFGEGSRLTVL.

The rearrangement links TRBV5-1 to TRBJ1-2; TRBD1 matches 9 bases. Germline V gives CDR1 SGHRS, CDR2 YFSETQ. V lost 4 bases to trimming and J lost 4 bases; unmatched junction nucleotides: 2. This CDR3 is built from 13 residues. CDR3 sequence: CASSPGQGYGYTF. The CDR3 DNA reads TGCGCCAGCAGCCCGGGACAGGGCTATGGCTACACCTTC.

This rearrangement joins TRBV2 to TRBJ2-7; no clear D gene. There are 11 residues in the CDR3. Germline values: CDR1 SNHLY, CDR2 FYNNEI. Trimming stripped 5 bases from V and 9 bases from J, with 11 bases between. DNA of the CDR3: TGTGCCAGCAGTAGCGCGCCGACGCAGTACTTC. Translated, it gives CASSSAPTQYF.

CDR3 in amino acids: CASSSTTSREQYEQYF. In DNA form, the CDR3 reads TGTGCCAGCAGTTCAACGACTAGCCGGGAACAATACGAGCAGTACTTC. J is TRBJ2-7 and V is TRBV27; 7 bases fit TRBD2. Germline V gene sequence: CDR1 MNHEY, CDR2 SMNVEV (reference sequence). Trimming cost V 4 bases and J 4 bases; bases outside gene matches: 13. This CDR3 region has 16 residues.

This clone turned up a few times. This sequence joins TRBV6-5 and TRBJ2-5, with D tentatively TRBD2 (5 bases). V lost 2 bases, J lost 4 bases, and 17 bases lay in between. From germline, CDR1 is MNHEY and CDR2 SVGAGI. There are 16 residues in the CDR3. For the CDR3, the DNA is TGTGCCAGCAGTTACGATGAGCGGAGGCTTCGAGAGACCCAGTACTTC. Amino acids: CASSYDERRLRETQYF.

The genes are TRBV10-3 and TRBJ2-1; perhaps TRBD2 as D (6 bases). Germline CDR1 and CDR2: ENHRY and SYGVKD. The CDR3 consists of 11 residues. Trimming took 10 bases from V and 5 from J, leaving 9 bases between them. CDR3 sequence: CATGLNNEQFF. DNA of the CDR3: TGTGCCACGGGACTGAACAATGAGCAGTTCTTC.

The V gene is TRBV18, the J gene TRBJ1-5; possible D gene TRBD1, 6 bases. This CDR3 region has 15 residues. Germline CDR1 is KGHSH and CDR2 is LQKENI. V lost 2 bases, J lost 4 bases, and 12 bases lay in between. CDR3: CASSPYTGPNQPQHF. For the CDR3, the DNA is TGTGCCAGCTCACCATATACAGGGCCTAATCAGCCCCAGCATTTT.

The chain carries TRBV5-1 and TRBJ2-1, with TRBD2 identical over 11 bases. This CDR3 has 15 amino acids. Trimming at V came to 4 bases and at J to 6 bases, leaving 6 bases not matched to a gene. The germline gives CDR1 SGHRS, CDR2 YFSETQ. CDR3 loop: CASSPLAGGINEQFF. The CDR3 DNA reads as TGCGCCAGCAGCCCGTTAGCGGGAGGGATCAATGAGCAGTTCTTC.

The chain joins TRBV5-4 to TRBJ1-1, with D perhaps matching TRBD1 (6 bases). Germline assignment: CDR1 SGHNT and CDR2 YYREEE (reference sequence). The CDR3 contains 14 residues. Trimming left V 4 bases short and J 5 bases short, with 15 bases between. The CDR3 loop is CASSPQGQGTEAFF. In nucleotides, the CDR3 is TGTGCCAGCAGCCCCCAGGGGCAGGGGACTGAAGCTTTCTTT.

This clone was observed a few times. The CDR3 bases are TGTGCCAGTAGTCCTCCCCGAGGAAGCGGGAGACCCGAGCAGTACTTC. Translating gives CASSPPRGSGRPEQYF. The genes are TRBV19 and TRBJ2-7; 8 positions agree with TRBD2. The CDR3 loop spans 16 amino acids. With V trimmed by 5 bases and J by 6 bases, 15 bases remained unmatched. CDR1 LNHDA and CDR2 SQIVND come from the germline V gene (reference sequence). The whole variable domain, filled in from reference TRBV19 and TRBJ2-7, reads DGGITQSPKYLFRKEGQNVTLSCEQNLNHDAMYWYRQDPGQGLRLIYYSQIVNDFQKGDIAEGYSVSREKKESFPLTVTSAQKNPTAFYLCASSPPRGSGRPEQYFGPGTRLTVT.

The rearrangement joins TRBV6-5 to TRBJ2-4; 7 bases line up with TRBD1. The CDR3 is 15 residues long. V trimming: 0 bases; J trimming: 3 bases; junction bases outside the gene matches: 2. Germline V gene lookup returns CDR1 MNHEY and CDR2 SVGAGI. CDR3 DNA: TGTGCCAGCAGTTACTCCGCAGGGGGCAAAAACATTCAGTACTTC. Protein sequence: CASSYSAGGKNIQYF.

The chain employs TRBV7-8 and TRBJ1-3; D gene uncertain. V was cut by 6 bases and J by 2 bases, with 14 bases left in between. CDR1 and CDR2 (germline): SGHVS, FQNEAQ. The CDR3 loop spans 15 amino acids. The CDR3 bases are TGTGCCAGCAGTTTAATTTTTAGCGCTGGAAACACCATATATTTT. This gives the protein CASSLIFSAGNTIYF.

The rearrangement links TRBV2 to TRBJ1-2; 10 bases are a match to TRBD1. J was trimmed by 4 bases and V by 10 bases; bases with no gene match: 6. CDR1 is SNHLY and CDR2 is FYNNEI in the germline V gene. This CDR3 is 13 amino acids long. For the CDR3, the DNA is TGTGCCATCTGGGACAGGGGCCCCTATGGCTACACCTTC. Translating it yields CAIWDRGPYGYTF.

This clone came up a few times. The chain couples TRBV27 to TRBJ2-5; D remains ambiguous. There are 14 residues in the CDR3. V was clipped by 2 bases and J by 1 base, with 8 bases between them. Per germline, CDR1 MNHEY and CDR2 SMNVEV (reference sequence). The DNA of the CDR3 is TGTGCCAGCAGTTTAACCAGAATCCAAGAGACCCAGTACTTC. This translates into CASSLTRIQETQYF.